This T cell receptor (beta chain) is drawn from a study of cytomegalovirus exposure and HLA in healthy donors. Findings and caveats of the study: Later, an analysis showed that TCR beta chains associated with HLA were more clonally expanded than others that were equally common. Available immune exposure information was restricted to CMV serostatus only.

The PCR had 60 Vbeta and 13 Jbeta primers. Here immunoSEQ multiplex PCR was the method, and the copy in TCRdb shows in-frame clones only, minus some. The sample has about 200,000 clones, 70% to 85% seen once. Germline assignment: CDR1 KGHSH and CDR2 LQKENI. This CDR3 contains 15 residues. V shed 3 bases, J shed 6 bases, and the junction held 7 bases outside the gene matches. A remark on this clone: Its antigen is not known.

The receptor's source is a girl aged 2-9 years in good health and CMV-seronegative. V is TRBV18 and J is TRBJ1-1; 10 nucleotides align to TRBD1. Specimen: PBMCs. In DNA, the CDR3 is TGTGCCAGCTCACCTTATGGGACAGGGGACCCTGAAGCTTTCTTT. It codes for CASSPYGTGDPEAFF.